This record covers a single T cell receptor (beta chain). The data originate from a study of blood T cell repertoires in COVID-19. CDR3 length: 17 residues. The V end lost 5 bases, the J end lost 5 bases, and 22 bases lay between the germline ends. The V gene's germline CDR1 is SEHNR and CDR2 FQNEAQ (reference sequence). In the authors' methods: Amplified reference gene primers provided the basis for estimating nucleated cell counts. The protocol was immunoSEQ multiplex PCR, while the TCRdb copy is restricted to in-frame clones and leaves out a portion. Clone size and the V and J calls come from that table; the DNA yielded D and trimming. Of a few hundred thousand clones listed, approximately 88% are singletons.

This receptor was obtained from a woman in her thirties or forties with acute COVID-19. The sequencing input was PBMCs or T cells enriched from blood (not recorded which). V and J are TRBV7-9 and TRBJ1-5, with D possibly TRBD1 on 5 matching bases. The CDR3 protein is CASSRGEGRFKDQPQHF. CDR3 DNA: TGTGCCAGCAGCCGGGGGGAGGGGAGGTTTAAGGATCAGCCCCAGCATTTT. The full variable domain, completed using reference TRBV7-9 and TRBJ1-5, is DTGVSQNPRHKITKRGQNVTFRCDPISEHNRLYWYRQTLGQGPEFLTYFQNEAQLEKSRLLSDRFSAERPKGSFSTLEIQRTEQGDSAMYLCASSRGEGRFKDQPQHFGDGTRLSIL.